The sequence of this T cell receptor beta chain was determined in a study of cytomegalovirus exposure and HLA in healthy donors. The table came from immunoSEQ multiplex PCR; TCRdb's copy has only in-frame clones and leaves some out. Here the sample spans about 150,000 clones, 80% to 90% being singletons. This clone occurred once. The sequenced material came from PBMCs. This sequence originates from a man aged 18 to 30 in good health and CMV-seropositive.

This CDR3 reads CASSLTSRTGNTEAFF. CDR3 bases: TGTGCCAGCAGCTTAACGAGCAGGACAGGGAACACTGAAGCTTTCTTT. The chain uses TRBV7-3 and TRBJ1-1; 7 nucleotides agree with TRBD1. J lost 1 base, V lost 0 bases, and 5 bases had no gene match. There are 16 residues in the CDR3. Germline V lookup: CDR1 SGHTA, CDR2 FQGTGA.